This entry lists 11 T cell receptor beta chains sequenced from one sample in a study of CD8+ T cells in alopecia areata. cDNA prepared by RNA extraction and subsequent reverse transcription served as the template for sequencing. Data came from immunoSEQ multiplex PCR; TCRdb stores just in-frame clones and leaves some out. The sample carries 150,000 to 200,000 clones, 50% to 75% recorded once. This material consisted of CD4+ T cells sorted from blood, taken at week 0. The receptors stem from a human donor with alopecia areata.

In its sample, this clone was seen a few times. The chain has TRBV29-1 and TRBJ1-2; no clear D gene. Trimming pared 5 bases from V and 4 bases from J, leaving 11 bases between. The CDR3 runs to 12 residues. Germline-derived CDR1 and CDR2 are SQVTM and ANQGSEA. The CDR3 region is CSVSPSTYGYTF. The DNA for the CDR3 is TGCAGCGTTTCCCCCAGTACCTATGGCTACACCTTC.

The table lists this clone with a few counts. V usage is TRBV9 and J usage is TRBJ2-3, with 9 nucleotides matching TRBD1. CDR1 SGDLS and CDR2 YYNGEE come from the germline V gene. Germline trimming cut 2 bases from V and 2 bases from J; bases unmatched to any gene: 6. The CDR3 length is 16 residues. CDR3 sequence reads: CASSVAGTGITDTQYF. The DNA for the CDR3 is TGTGCCAGCAGCGTGGCCGGGACAGGGATCACAGATACGCAGTATTTT.

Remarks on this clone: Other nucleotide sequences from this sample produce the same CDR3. CDR3 in DNA: TGCGCCAGCAGCCTACAGGGGGCCGAAGAGACCCAGTACTTC. It specifies CASSLQGAEETQYF. The chain links TRBV5-1 to TRBJ2-5, with TRBD1 matching 9 bases. The CDR3 loop spans 14 amino acids. The germline CDR1 and CDR2 sequences are SGHRS and YFSETQ. The junction had 4 bases not matched to a gene; V was cut back by 4 bases and J by 3 bases.

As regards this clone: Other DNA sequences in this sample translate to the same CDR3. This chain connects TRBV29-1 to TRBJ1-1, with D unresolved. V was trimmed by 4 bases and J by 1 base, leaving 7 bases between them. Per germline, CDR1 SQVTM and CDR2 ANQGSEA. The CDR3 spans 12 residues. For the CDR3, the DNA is TGCAGCGTTGGACCGGGGAACACTGAAGCTTTCTTT. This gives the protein CSVGPGNTEAFF.

The CDR3 is CASSPPSTKRTEAFF. The CDR3 DNA is TGTGCCAGCTCACCACCGTCGACAAAGCGAACTGAAGCTTTCTTT. The V gene is TRBV18, the J gene TRBJ1-1; D call uncertain. V was pared by 0 bases and J by 5 bases, with 13 bases between. The CDR3 has 15 residues. Germline CDR1 KGHSH, CDR2 LQKENI.

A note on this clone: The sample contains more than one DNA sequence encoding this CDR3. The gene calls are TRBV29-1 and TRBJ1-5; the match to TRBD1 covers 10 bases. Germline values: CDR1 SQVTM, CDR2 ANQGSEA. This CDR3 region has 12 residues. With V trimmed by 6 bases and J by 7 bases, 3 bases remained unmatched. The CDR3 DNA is TGCAGCGTCGGACAGGGGGACCAGCCCCAGCATTTT. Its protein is CSVGQGDQPQHF.

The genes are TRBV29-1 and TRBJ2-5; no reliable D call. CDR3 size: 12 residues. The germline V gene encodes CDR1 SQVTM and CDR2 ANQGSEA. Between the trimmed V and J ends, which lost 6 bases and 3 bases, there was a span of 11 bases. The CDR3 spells CSVYRSEETQYF. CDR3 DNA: TGCAGCGTCTACCGGTCGGAAGAGACCCAGTACTTC.

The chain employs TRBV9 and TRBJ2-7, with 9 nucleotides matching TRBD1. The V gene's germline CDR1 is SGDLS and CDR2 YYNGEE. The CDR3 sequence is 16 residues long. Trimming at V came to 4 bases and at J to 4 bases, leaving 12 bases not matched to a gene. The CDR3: CASSPALGQGRYEQYF. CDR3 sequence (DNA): TGTGCCAGCAGCCCCGCACTAGGACAGGGGAGATACGAGCAGTACTTC.

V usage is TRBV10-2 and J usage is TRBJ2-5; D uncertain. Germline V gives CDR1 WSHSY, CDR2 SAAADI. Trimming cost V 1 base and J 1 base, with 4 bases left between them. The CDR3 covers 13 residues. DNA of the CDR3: TGCGCCAGCAGTGAGTTACCCCAAGAGACCCAGTACTTC. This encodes CASSELPQETQYF.

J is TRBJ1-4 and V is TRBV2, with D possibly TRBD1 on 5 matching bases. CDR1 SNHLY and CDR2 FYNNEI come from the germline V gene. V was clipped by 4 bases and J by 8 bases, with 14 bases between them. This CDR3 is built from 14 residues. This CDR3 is CASSGGSRGEKLFF. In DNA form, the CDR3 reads TGTGCCAGCAGTGGAGGGAGCCGGGGGGAAAAACTGTTTTTT.

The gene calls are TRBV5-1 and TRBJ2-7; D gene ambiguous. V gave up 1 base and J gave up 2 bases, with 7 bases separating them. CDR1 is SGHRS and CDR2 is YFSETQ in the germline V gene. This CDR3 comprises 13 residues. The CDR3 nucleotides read TGCGCCAGCAGCTTGAAGGCCACCTACGAGCAGTACTTC. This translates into CASSLKATYEQYF.